This T cell receptor beta chain appears in the sequencing data of a study of OX40 agonist ivuxolimab in advanced cancers. Turning to the study itself: People who had prior anti-PD-1, anti-PD-L1 or anti-CTLA-4 therapy could take part, and roughly 40% had some. Study-level findings and limits: Specificity for antigen went undetermined in the expanded peripheral T cells.

Worth noting for this clone: No antigen is known for it.

Assay: immunoSEQ multiplex PCR; the TCRdb copy retains only in-frame clones and omits some. The table shows around 63,000 clones, with 85% to 90% occurring only once. Germline V gene lookup returns CDR1 SGHRS and CDR2 YFSETQ. There are 14 residues in the CDR3. With 0 bases removed from V and 4 bases from J, the gap between germline ends came to 10 bases. This sample comprised CD4+ or CD8+ T cells sorted from blood, obtained in a trial of the OX40 agonist ivuxolimab. The V gene is TRBV5-1, the J gene TRBJ1-2; D is undetermined. This TCR was recovered from an adult with an advanced solid tumor such as melanoma, head and neck, liver or kidney cancer. The chain's CDR3 is CASSLVGGFYGYTF. The CDR3 DNA follows: TGCGCCAGCAGCTTGGTTGGCGGCTTCTATGGCTACACCTTC.